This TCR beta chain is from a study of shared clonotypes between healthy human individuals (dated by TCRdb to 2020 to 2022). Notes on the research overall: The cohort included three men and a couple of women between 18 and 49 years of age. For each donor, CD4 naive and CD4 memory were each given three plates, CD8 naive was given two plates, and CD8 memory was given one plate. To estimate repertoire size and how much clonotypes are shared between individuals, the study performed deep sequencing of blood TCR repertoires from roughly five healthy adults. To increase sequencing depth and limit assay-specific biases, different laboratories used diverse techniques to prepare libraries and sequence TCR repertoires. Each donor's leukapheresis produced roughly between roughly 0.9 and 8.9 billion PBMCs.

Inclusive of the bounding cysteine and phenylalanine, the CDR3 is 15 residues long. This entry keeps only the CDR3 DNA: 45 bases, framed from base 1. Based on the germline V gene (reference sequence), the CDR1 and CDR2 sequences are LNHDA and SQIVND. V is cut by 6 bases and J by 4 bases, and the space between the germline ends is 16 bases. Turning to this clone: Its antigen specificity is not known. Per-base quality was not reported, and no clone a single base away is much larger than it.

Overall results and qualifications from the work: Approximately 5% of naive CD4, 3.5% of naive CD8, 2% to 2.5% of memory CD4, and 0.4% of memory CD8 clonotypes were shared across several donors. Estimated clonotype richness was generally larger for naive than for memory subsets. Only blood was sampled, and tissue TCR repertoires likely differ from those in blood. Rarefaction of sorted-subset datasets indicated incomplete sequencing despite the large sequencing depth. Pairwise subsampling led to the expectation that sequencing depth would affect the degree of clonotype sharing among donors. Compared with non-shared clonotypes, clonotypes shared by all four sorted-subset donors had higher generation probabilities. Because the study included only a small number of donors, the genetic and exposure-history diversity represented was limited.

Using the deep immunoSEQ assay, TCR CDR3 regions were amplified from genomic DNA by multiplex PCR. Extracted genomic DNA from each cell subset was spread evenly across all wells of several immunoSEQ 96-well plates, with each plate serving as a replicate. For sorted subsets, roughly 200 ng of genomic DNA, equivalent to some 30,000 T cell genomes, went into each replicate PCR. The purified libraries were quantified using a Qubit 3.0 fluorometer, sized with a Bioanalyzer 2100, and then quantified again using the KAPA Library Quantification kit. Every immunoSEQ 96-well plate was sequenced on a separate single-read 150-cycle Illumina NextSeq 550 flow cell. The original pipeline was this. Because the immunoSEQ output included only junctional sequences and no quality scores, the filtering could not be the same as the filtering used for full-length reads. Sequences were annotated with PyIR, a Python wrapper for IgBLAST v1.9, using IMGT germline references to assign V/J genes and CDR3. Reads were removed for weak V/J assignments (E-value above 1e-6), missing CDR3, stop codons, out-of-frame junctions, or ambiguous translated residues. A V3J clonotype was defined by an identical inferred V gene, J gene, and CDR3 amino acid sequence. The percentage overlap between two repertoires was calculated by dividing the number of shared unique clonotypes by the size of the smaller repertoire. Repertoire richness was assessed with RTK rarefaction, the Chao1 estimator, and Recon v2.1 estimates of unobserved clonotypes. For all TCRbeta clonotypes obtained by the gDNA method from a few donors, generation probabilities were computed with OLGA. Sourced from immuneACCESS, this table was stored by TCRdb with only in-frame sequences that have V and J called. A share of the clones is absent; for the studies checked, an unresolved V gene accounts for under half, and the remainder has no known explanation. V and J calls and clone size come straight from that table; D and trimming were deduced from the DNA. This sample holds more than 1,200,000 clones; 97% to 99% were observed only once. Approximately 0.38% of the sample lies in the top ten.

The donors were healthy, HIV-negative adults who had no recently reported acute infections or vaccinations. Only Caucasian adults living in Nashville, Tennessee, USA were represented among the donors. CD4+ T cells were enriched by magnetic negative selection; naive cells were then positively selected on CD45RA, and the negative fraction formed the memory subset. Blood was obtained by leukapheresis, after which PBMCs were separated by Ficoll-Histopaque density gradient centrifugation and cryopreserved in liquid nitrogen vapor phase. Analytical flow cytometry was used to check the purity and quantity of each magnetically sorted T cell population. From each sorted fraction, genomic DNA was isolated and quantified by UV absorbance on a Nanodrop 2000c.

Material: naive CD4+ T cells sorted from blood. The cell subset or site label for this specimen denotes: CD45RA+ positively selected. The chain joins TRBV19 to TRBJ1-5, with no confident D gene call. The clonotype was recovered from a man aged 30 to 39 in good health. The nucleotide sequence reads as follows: TGTGCCAGTAGCATCGGGAGGGATGAGAATCAGCCCCAGCATTTT. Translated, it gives CASSIGRDENQPQHF.